The T cell receptor beta chain described here comes from a study of HIV-infected children after antiretroviral therapy interruption. The TCR library was built from RNA with a 3' RACE protocol and unique molecular identifiers. TCRdb analysed the 3' RACE reads with MiXCR anew, one entry per CDR3 protein. The sample carries more than 75,000 distinct CDR3 sequences, roughly 6.7% recorded once. Germline V gives CDR1 MDHEN, CDR2 SYDVKM. CDR3 length: 14 residues. V lost 10 bases and J lost 4; bases outside the gene matches: 11. This clonotype was seen more than once but under ten times. Documented treatment: PENTA 11 planned treatment interruption arm or continuous ART arm.

This chain uses TRBV28 with TRBJ1-1, with 8 bases identical to TRBD1. This specimen consisted of CD45RA+ CD4+ T cells from PBMCs, pooled from several time points, obtained from a donor given antiretroviral therapy, either interrupted or continuous. As to subset: naive CD4+ CD45RA+ CD45RO- T cells. The TCR sequence derives from a pool of human donors with HIV. The CDR3 DNA reads as TGTGCCATCAGACCTGACAGGGGAAGCACTGAAGCTTTCTTT. Its protein is CAIRPDRGSTEAFF.